One sample yielded the 8 T cell receptor beta chains listed below, sequenced in a study of blood T cells in healthy people across ages. A sample-barcoded 5' primer and a J-beta primer mix were used in a second PCR of roughly 6 to 12 cycles. Each CDR3 protein gets one entry after TCRdb re-called the 5' RACE reads with MiXCR. The sample lists approximately 360,000 distinct CDR3 sequences, roughly half seen once, with around 53% in the top ten. Specimen: blood. The source of these receptors is a man aged 55 to 69 in good health.

There are a few counts of this clonotype. This chain connects TRBV7-2 to TRBJ1-4, with D uncertain. The CDR3 runs to 13 residues. The V and J ends lost 5 bases and 8 bases respectively, with 12 bases between them. Looked up from germline, CDR1 is SGHTA and CDR2 is FQGNSA. DNA for the CDR3: TGTGCCAGCAGCCCCTTCCCCACCGAAAAACTGTTTTTT. Translated, it gives CASSPFPTEKLFF.

The CDR3 nucleotides read TGTGCCAGCAGCTTCAGAAACCGTAATGAAAAACTGTTTTTT. It specifies CASSFRNRNEKLFF. This rearrangement joins TRBV7-2 to TRBJ1-4; D is uncertain. This CDR3 has 14 amino acids. The V end was cut by 3 bases, the J end by 4 bases, with 9 bases between. CDR1 is SGHTA and CDR2 is FQGNSA in the germline V gene.

V usage is TRBV5-1 and J usage is TRBJ2-1, with 14 positions matching TRBD2. There are 16 residues in the CDR3. CDR1 SGHRS and CDR2 YFSETQ come from the germline V gene. Germline trimming cut 3 bases from V and 1 base from J; bases unmatched to any gene: 0. CDR3 DNA sequence: TGCGCCAGCAGCTGGACTAGCGGGGGGTCCTACAATGAGCAGTTCTTC. Its translation is CASSWTSGGSYNEQFF. Variable domain in full (rest from reference TRBV5-1 and TRBJ2-1): KAGVTQTPRYLIKTRGQQVTLSCSPISGHRSVSWYQQTPGQGLQFLFEYFSETQRNKGNFPGRFSGRQFSNSRSEMNVSTLELGDSALYLCASSWTSGGSYNEQFFGPGTRLTVL.

This clonotype appeared a few times. The rearrangement uses TRBV5-1 and TRBJ1-1, with TRBD1 identical over 9 bases. Germline V gene sequence: CDR1 SGHRS, CDR2 YFSETQ. CDR3 length: 15 amino acids. Trimming took 4 bases from V and 4 from J; bases not matched to a gene: 8. The DNA for the CDR3 is TGCGCCAGCAGCGCGGGACAGGGCGGAAGCACTGAAGCTTTCTTT. Encoded protein: CASSAGQGGSTEAFF.

This clonotype was detected many times. The chain has TRBV27 and TRBJ2-5; TRBD2 might be the D (6 bases). Trimming took off 5 bases at V and 4 bases at J, with 20 bases between the two ends. Germline CDR1 reads MNHEY; CDR2 reads SMNVEV (reference sequence). The CDR3 totals 16 residues. DNA of the CDR3: TGTGCCAGCAGTCCACGCCGCCGGGCCGGGGGAGAGACCCAGTACTTC. This gives the protein CASSPRRRAGGETQYF.

The chain recombines TRBV27 with TRBJ2-3, with 10 bases fitting TRBD2. The junction had 5 bases not matched to a gene; V was cut back by 8 bases and J by 0 bases. Germline values: CDR1 MNHEY, CDR2 SMNVEV (reference sequence). The CDR3 covers 15 residues. The CDR3 region has the DNA TGTGCCAGCGGTACACTAGCGGGAAGCACAGATACGCAGTATTTT. Translation: CASGTLAGSTDTQYF.

The rearrangement joins TRBV7-6 to TRBJ1-1; weak D call: TRBD1 (5 bases). V lost 1 base to trimming and J lost 6 bases, with 12 bases between them. Looked up from germline, CDR1 is SGHVS and CDR2 is FNYEAQ. CDR3 length: 14 amino acids. CDR3 sequence: CASSLGGSRAEAFF. For the CDR3, the DNA is TGTGCCAGCAGCTTAGGGGGGTCCCGGGCTGAAGCTTTCTTT.

The V call is TRBV7-2, the J call TRBJ2-6; D unclear. Trimming stripped 5 bases from V and 4 bases from J, with 15 bases between. The CDR3 covers 16 residues. Per the germline V gene, CDR1 is SGHTA and CDR2 is FQGNSA. CDR3 residues: CASSPQGNSGANVLTF. Here the CDR3 DNA reads TGTGCCAGCAGCCCTCAAGGGAACTCCGGGGCCAACGTCCTGACTTTC.